This T cell receptor (beta chain) stems from a study of cytomegalovirus exposure and HLA in healthy donors. The wider study: Samples from HLA-typed donors yielded about 86 million unique TCRs in an early data release. Findings and limits, study-wide: Fewer N-insertions (relative to the 666-donor mean) were reportedly seen in an Asian-associated ancestry cluster in a later analysis. Highly shared variants forming one cluster were likely a sequencing artifact. Later on, a genetic analysis was performed. It linked a missense variant in DCLRE1C with V- and J-gene trimming of TCR beta.

A note on this clone: The antigen remains unidentified.

V was cut by 5 bases and J by 4 bases, with 9 bases left in between. The CDR3 has 13 amino acids. Germline V gene lookup returns CDR1 SGHTA and CDR2 FQGNSA. The PCR was carried out with 60 Vbeta primers and 13 Jbeta primers. Repertoires were generated with immunoSEQ multiplex PCR, while TCRdb's copy carries only in-frame clones and drops some. The table records fewer than 90,000 clones, approximately 63% of them present only once. Sequences were obtained from PBMCs. This clonotype originated in a woman between 45 and 65 years old in good health and CMV-seropositive. The chain carries TRBV7-2 and TRBJ2-1; TRBD1 is a possible D gene (6 bases). The CDR3 sequence: CASSLGHYNEQFF. CDR3 nucleotides: TGTGCCAGCAGCCTGGGACATTACAATGAGCAGTTCTTC.